This passage covers 16 T cell receptor beta chains from one sample sequenced in a study of shared clonotypes between healthy human individuals. CD45RO negativity and positive selection for CCR7 defined naive CD8 cells, a population that excluded terminally differentiated effector memory CD45RA+ cells. Profiling relied on immunoSEQ multiplex PCR, and the TCRdb table lists in-frame clones only, not all of them. The sample lists around 1.9 million clones; approximately 92% were seen once. The specimen was naive CD8+ T cells from PBMCs. The receptors derive from a man aged 18 to 30 in good health. Some clones in this sample may be carry-over from other donors' samples.

The chain joins TRBV28 to TRBJ2-1; D not resolved. Germline CDR1 and CDR2: MDHEN and SYDVKM. The CDR3 covers 11 residues. Trimming shortened V by 3 bases and J by 10 bases, and 7 bases separated the two germline ends. The CDR3 nucleotides are TGTGCCAGCAGTTTCATGATGGAGCAGTTCTTC. Translation: CASSFMMEQFF.

This chain joins TRBV19 and TRBJ2-1; a possible D gene is TRBD1 (6 bases). The CDR3 sequence is 13 residues long. The germline V gene has CDR1 LNHDA and CDR2 SQIVND (reference sequence). V lost 7 bases, J lost 1 base, and 8 bases lay in between. The CDR3 loop reads CASTGESYNEQFF. The DNA for the CDR3 is TGTGCCAGTACAGGGGAGTCCTACAATGAGCAGTTCTTC.

The chain recombines TRBV28 with TRBJ1-1, with D uncertain. Trimming removed 3 bases at V and 8 bases at J, with 13 bases between. CDR3 length: 13 residues. CDR1 MDHEN and CDR2 SYDVKM come from the germline V gene. CDR3 sequence reads: CASSFGSGKEAFF. DNA of the CDR3: TGTGCCAGCAGTTTTGGTTCCGGGAAGGAAGCTTTCTTT.

This sequence joins TRBV29-1 and TRBJ1-2, with D possibly TRBD1 on 5 matching bases. Germline CDR1 and CDR2: SQVTM and ANQGSEA. Trimming stripped 1 base from V and 4 bases from J, with 10 bases between. The CDR3 loop spans 13 amino acids. In DNA, the CDR3 is TGCAGCGTTGAAGTTGGAGGGGTCTATGGCTACACCTTC. It codes for CSVEVGGVYGYTF. Looking up the rest from reference TRBV29-1 and TRBJ1-2 gives the full variable domain: SAVISQKPSRDICQRGTSLTIQCQVDSQVTMMFWYRQQPGQSLTLIATANQGSEATYESGFVIDKFPISRPNLTFSTLTVSNMSPEDSSIYLCSVEVGGVYGYTFGSGTRLTVV.

The V call is TRBV9, the J call TRBJ1-2; no clear D gene. V was clipped by 7 bases and J by 4 bases, with 11 bases between them. CDR1 and CDR2 from the germline V gene are SGDLS and YYNGEE. This CDR3 region has 12 residues. The DNA of the CDR3 is TGTGCCAGCGGAACACGGGCCTATGGCTACACCTTC. This encodes CASGTRAYGYTF.

The V and J genes are TRBV11-3 and TRBJ2-3; TRBD2 aligns across 9 bases. The CDR3 sequence is 17 residues long. Germline CDR1 is SGHNT and CDR2 is YENEEA. V shed 5 bases, J shed 4 bases, and the junction held 13 bases outside the gene matches. The CDR3 region is CASSARTGTSPPDTQYF. For the CDR3, the DNA is TGTGCCAGCAGCGCCCGAACCGGGACTAGCCCCCCAGATACGCAGTATTTT.

The chain is built from TRBV7-8 and TRBJ1-1; TRBD1 agrees at 11 bases. The germline V gene encodes CDR1 SGHVS and CDR2 FQNEAQ. With V trimmed by 1 base and J by 3 bases, 7 bases remained unmatched. The CDR3 has 17 amino acids. CDR3 DNA sequence: TGTGCCAGCAGCTTAGAGGGGGACAGGGGGAGGGACACTGAAGCTTTCTTT. It specifies CASSLEGDRGRDTEAFF. Full variable domain (missing parts from reference TRBV7-8 and TRBJ1-1): GAGVSQSPRYKVAKRGQDVALRCDPISGHVSLFWYQQALGQGPEFLTYFQNEAQLDKSGLPSDRFFAERPEGSVSTLKIQRTQQEDSAVYLCASSLEGDRGRDTEAFFGQGTRLTVV.

A single count supports this clone. V and J are TRBV2 and TRBJ2-7; tentatively, D is TRBD1 (6 bases). Germline V gene lookup returns CDR1 SNHLY and CDR2 FYNNEI. Trimming shortened V by 5 bases and J by 3 bases, and 14 bases separated the two germline ends. CDR3 length equals 14 residues. The CDR3 DNA reads TGTGCCAGCAGTATAAACCCGGGACACTACGAGCAGTACTTC. Translating gives CASSINPGHYEQYF.

Comment on this clone: This sample also contains other DNA sequences that code for the same CDR3. This rearrangement joins TRBV5-5 to TRBJ2-7; no reliable D call. The CDR3 is 13 residues long. V shed 2 bases and J shed 1 base, with 7 bases lying between them. CDR1 and CDR2 from the germline V gene are SGHKS and YYEKEE (reference sequence). The CDR3 DNA reads TGTGCCAGCAGCTTACGGGCTTCCTACGAGCAGTACTTC. It encodes CASSLRASYEQYF.

This clone was observed once. The chain links TRBV2 to TRBJ1-4, with D maybe TRBD1 (5 bases). The CDR3 loop spans 18 amino acids. The germline gives CDR1 SNHLY, CDR2 FYNNEI. The V and J ends lost 8 bases and 13 bases respectively, with 35 bases between them. CDR3 protein: CASLSKQTLDEADSRLFF. CDR3 DNA sequence: TGTGCCAGCTTAAGCAAACAGACCCTTGACGAGGCTGACAGTCGACTGTTTTTT.

The rearrangement uses TRBV14 and TRBJ2-5; no reliable D call. Trimming pared 0 bases from V and 1 base from J, leaving 12 bases between. The V gene's germline CDR1 is SGHDN and CDR2 FVKESK. CDR3 length equals 16 residues. CDR3: CASSQDAFSFQETQYF. In DNA form, the CDR3 reads TGTGCCAGCAGCCAAGACGCCTTTTCTTTCCAAGAGACCCAGTACTTC.

The J gene is TRBJ1-1, the V gene TRBV5-1, with D uncertain. Germline V gene lookup returns CDR1 SGHRS and CDR2 YFSETQ. V gave up 2 bases and J gave up 1 base, with 9 bases separating them. This CDR3 comprises 14 residues. Here the CDR3 DNA reads TGCGCCAGCAGCTTTCGTCCGGGGAACACTGAAGCTTTCTTT. The encoded protein is CASSFRPGNTEAFF.

This clone was recorded once. The V call is TRBV28, the J call TRBJ2-2; D gene unclear. The CDR3 runs to 13 residues. Germline CDR1 MDHEN, CDR2 SYDVKM. Deletions cut 5 bases from V and 6 bases from J, with 10 bases between. The CDR3 protein is CASSPGRAGELFF. The DNA for the CDR3 is TGTGCCAGCAGTCCCGGACGGGCCGGGGAGCTGTTTTTT.

The V call is TRBV10-3, the J call TRBJ2-7, with TRBD1 as a possible D gene (5 bases). This CDR3 comprises 12 residues. Germline V gives CDR1 ENHRY, CDR2 SYGVKD. V was clipped by 4 bases and J by 2 bases, with 6 bases between them. CDR3 amino acids: CAISGTTYEQYF. In DNA form, the CDR3 reads TGTGCCATCAGTGGGACAACCTACGAGCAGTACTTC.

This clone was counted once. The chain is built from TRBV5-6 and TRBJ1-2; D might be TRBD1 (6 bases). Per germline, CDR1 SGHDT and CDR2 YYEEEE. This CDR3 region has 15 residues. The V end was cut by 5 bases, the J end by 5 bases, with 19 bases between. CDR3 in amino acids: CASSIQTGSRYGYTF. The CDR3 coding sequence is TGTGCCAGCAGTATCCAAACAGGGAGTAGGTATGGCTACACCTTC.

The V call is TRBV28, the J call TRBJ1-1; tentative D call: TRBD1 (6 bases). V was cut by 3 bases and J by 4 bases, with 9 bases left in between. There are 13 residues in the CDR3. Germline V gene data show CDR1 as MDHEN and CDR2 as SYDVKM. The chain's CDR3 is CASSFKGGTEAFF. The CDR3, as DNA: TGTGCCAGCAGTTTTAAAGGGGGCACTGAAGCTTTCTTT.